Listed below are T cell receptor beta chains from one sample, sequenced in a study of T cell responses to AZD1222 COVID-19 vaccine. Some clones are missing from TCRdb's copy, which holds only in-frame ones; the method was immunoSEQ multiplex PCR. The sample contains 100,000 to 120,000 clones, around nine tenths of which appear only once. The sample consisted of peripheral blood, taken 28 days after the second AZD1222 dose. The receptors shown here come from an adult who received the AZD1222 COVID-19 vaccine. CDR3s include the opening cysteine and the closing phenylalanine or tryptophan. A D gene is named only where the DNA matches it firmly. The size field is filled for only some rows; it gives once, few, many or a size class.

d_gene	abundance	v_gene	j_gene	CDR3aa	CDR3nt
-	-	TRBV28	TRBJ2-5	CASRAPAETQYF	TGTGCCAGCAGGGCCCCCGCAGAGACCCAGTACTTC
TRBD1	once	TRBV27	TRBJ2-7	CASSFNRGREQYF	TGTGCCAGCAGTTTCAACAGGGGGCGCGAGCAGTACTTC
-	-	TRBV7-9	TRBJ1-1	CASISSGAAITEAFF	TGTGCCAGCATCTCCAGCGGGGCAGCAATCACTGAAGCTTTCTTT
TRBD1	-	TRBV7-2	TRBJ1-2	CASSYDRGTYGYTF	TGTGCCAGCAGCTACGACAGGGGTACCTATGGCTACACCTTC
-	-	TRBV6-6	TRBJ1-6	CASSQPAGGQGSPLHF	TGTGCCAGCAGTCAACCGGCGGGGGGGCAAGGTTCACCCCTCCACTTT
TRBD2	-	TRBV5-1	TRBJ2-7	CASSLALTSGNEQYF	TGCGCCAGCAGCTTGGCTTTGACTAGCGGAAACGAGCAGTACTTC
-	-	TRBV5-4	TRBJ1-1	CASSSATQGGTEAFF	TGTGCCAGCAGCTCCGCCACACAGGGAGGCACTGAAGCTTTCTTT
TRBD1	once	TRBV10-3	TRBJ1-6	CAISESGTGDSPLHF	TGTGCCATCAGTGAGTCTGGGACAGGGGATTCACCCCTCCACTTT
-	-	TRBV19	TRBJ1-6	CASSIPQNSPLHF	TGTGCCAGTAGTATTCCGCAAAATTCACCCCTCCACTTT
-	-	TRBV5-4	TRBJ2-4	CASSTGAGLLAKNIQYF	TGTGCCAGCAGCACCGGGGCAGGCCTCCTAGCCAAAAACATTCAGTACTTC
-	-	TRBV14	TRBJ2-7	CASSRGPFYEQYF	TGTGCCAGCAGCCGAGGACCTTTCTACGAGCAGTACTTC
-	-	TRBV10-1	TRBJ2-2	CASTDTGIATGELFF	TGCGCCAGCACTGACACAGGGATCGCCACCGGGGAGCTGTTTTTT
-	-	TRBV6-5	TRBJ1-2	CASSGVRGYTF	TGTGCCAGCAGCGGAGTTAGGGGCTACACCTTC
-	-	TRBV9	TRBJ1-6	CASSLQGNSPLHF	TGTGCCAGCAGTCTCCAAGGAAATTCACCCCTCCACTTT
-	-	TRBV5-1	TRBJ2-5	CASSPGTQETQYF	TGCGCCAGCAGCCCCGGGACTCAAGAGACCCAGTACTTC
TRBD1	-	TRBV3-1/TRBV3-2	TRBJ1-4	CASSSTGGSEKLFF	TGTGCCAGCAGCTCGACAGGGGGCAGTGAAAAACTGTTTTTT
TRBD1	-	TRBV6-2/TRBV6-3	TRBJ2-5	CASSSPGQGQETQYF	TGTGCCAGCAGTTCCCCGGGACAGGGCCAAGAGACCCAGTACTTC
-	-	TRBV29-1	TRBJ1-2	CSVEGGNGYTF	TGCAGCGTTGAAGGAGGCAATGGCTACACCTTC
-	-	TRBV27	TRBJ2-7	CASSFKGWGYEQYF	TGTGCCAGCAGTTTTAAGGGGTGGGGCTACGAGCAGTACTTC
-	-	TRBV10-3	TRBJ2-6	CAISESRGSGANVLTF	TGTGCCATCAGTGAGTCTAGGGGCTCTGGGGCCAACGTCCTGACTTTC
TRBD1	-	TRBV18	TRBJ2-7	CASSSSGTGVYEQYF	TGTGCCAGCTCATCATCCGGGACAGGGGTCTACGAGCAGTACTTC
TRBD2	-	TRBV27	TRBJ2-7	CASSFFPGGTYEQYF	TGTGCCAGCAGTTTTTTCCCGGGGGGTACCTACGAGCAGTACTTC
-	-	TRBV11-3	TRBJ2-7	CASSWDDRLWICRNYEQYF	TGTGCCAGCAGCTGGGATGATAGGCTTTGGATTTGTCGGAACTACGAGCAGTACTTC
TRBD1	once	TRBV7-2	TRBJ2-7	CASSSGTGGIVNEQYF	TGTGCCAGCAGCTCCGGGACAGGGGGCATCGTCAACGAGCAGTACTTC
-	once	TRBV18	TRBJ1-6	CASSPSRQSGSPLHF	TGTGCCAGCTCACCAAGCCGACAGTCTGGTTCACCCCTCCACTTT
TRBD1	-	TRBV10-3	TRBJ2-7	CAISERGHEQYF	TGTGCCATCAGTGAAAGGGGGCACGAGCAGTACTTC
TRBD1	-	TRBV10-3	TRBJ2-7	CAISTGTGGGYEQYF	TGTGCCATCAGCACTGGGACAGGGGGCGGCTACGAGCAGTACTTC
-	-	TRBV19	TRBJ1-1	CASSTTGYTEAFF	TGTGCCAGTAGCACCACAGGGTACACTGAAGCTTTCTTT
TRBD1	-	TRBV6-5	TRBJ1-5	CASSFTGVRNQPQHF	TGTGCCAGCAGTTTCACAGGGGTACGCAATCAGCCCCAGCATTTT
TRBD1	-	TRBV25-1	TRBJ1-4	CASSKPGQLNEKLFF	TGTGCCAGCAGTAAGCCGGGACAGCTTAATGAAAAACTGTTTTTT
-	-	TRBV5-1	TRBJ2-7	CASSYPGAYEQYF	TGCGCCAGCAGCTATCCGGGGGCCTACGAGCAGTACTTC
-	once	TRBV7-9	TRBJ1-1	CASSLQGGNTEAFF	TGTGCCAGCAGCTTACAGGGAGGGAACACTGAAGCTTTCTTT
TRBD1	-	TRBV5-1	TRBJ1-1	CASSLDPGGRNTEAFF	TGCGCCAGCAGCTTGGATCCAGGGGGAAGGAACACTGAAGCTTTCTTT
-	-	TRBV10-3	TRBJ2-6	CAIRLVGPTPSGANVLTF	TGTGCCATCAGATTAGTGGGTCCCACCCCCTCTGGGGCCAACGTCCTGACTTTC
TRBD1	-	TRBV7-2	TRBJ1-4	CASSSRDRGAEKLFF	TGTGCCAGCAGCTCCCGGGACAGGGGAGCTGAAAAACTGTTTTTT
-	-	TRBV7-2	TRBJ2-7	CASSYHGAGGPYEQYF	TGTGCCAGCAGCTACCACGGGGCAGGGGGGCCCTACGAGCAGTACTTC
TRBD2	-	TRBV2	TRBJ2-5	CASRRTSGGQETQYF	TGTGCCAGCAGACGGACTAGCGGGGGACAAGAGACCCAGTACTTC
-	-	TRBV10-3	TRBJ1-1	CAISSTPTRADRNTEAFF	TGTGCCATCAGCAGTACTCCTACCCGGGCCGATCGAAACACTGAAGCTTTCTTT